Presented here are 32 T cell receptor beta chains from one specimen sequenced in a study of CD8+ T cells in alopecia areata. The treatment here: oral pan-JAK inhibitor, 5-10 mg twice daily. Isolated RNA was reverse transcribed into cDNA used as the sequencing template. TCRdb's copy holds only in-frame clones and misses some; the assay was immunoSEQ multiplex PCR. The sample includes 110,000 to 150,000 clones, around half of them seen just once. Sample: CD8+ T cells sorted from blood, taken at week 4, from a patient treated with tofacitinib. The receptors here all came from a human donor with alopecia areata.

J is TRBJ2-7 and V is TRBV29-1; D may be TRBD2 (7 bases). The CDR3 covers 13 residues. Germline V lookup: CDR1 SQVTM, CDR2 ANQGSEA. Trimming left V 8 bases short and J 1 base short, with 15 bases between. The CDR3 loop is CSPKGGRSYEQYF. CDR3 bases: TGCAGCCCTAAGGGGGGGCGATCCTACGAGCAGTACTTC.

V gene TRBV6-5 combines with J gene TRBJ1-2; D not certain. Trimming took off 0 bases at V and 4 bases at J, with 6 bases between the two ends. CDR1 and CDR2 from the germline V gene are MNHEY and SVGAGI. The CDR3 spans 13 residues. The CDR3 protein is CASSYSKSYGYTF. The CDR3 region has the DNA TGTGCCAGCAGTTACTCGAAAAGCTATGGCTACACCTTC.

This clone has only a few counts. The genes are TRBV19 and TRBJ1-2; TRBD1 might be the D (5 bases). CDR1 is LNHDA and CDR2 is SQIVND in the germline V gene (reference sequence). V lost 4 bases and J 5 bases, leaving 14 bases between the germline ends. The CDR3 length is 14 residues. The CDR3 DNA reads as TGTGCCAGTAGTAAGCGGGGACCGTTTTATGGCTACACCTTC. It encodes CASSKRGPFYGYTF.

This clone has more than one count but fewer than ten. V is TRBV27 and J is TRBJ1-1; 9 bases are shared with TRBD1. Germline trimming cut 5 bases from V and 2 bases from J; bases unmatched to any gene: 3. Germline V lookup: CDR1 MNHEY, CDR2 SMNVEV (reference sequence). The CDR3 runs to 14 residues. CDR3 in amino acids: CASSHTGGNTEAFF. CDR3 DNA sequence: TGTGCCAGCAGTCATACAGGGGGCAACACTGAAGCTTTCTTT.

J is TRBJ2-1 and V is TRBV27; D is unresolved. With 5 bases removed from V and 4 bases from J, the gap between germline ends came to 15 bases. The CDR3 loop spans 15 amino acids. Germline assignment: CDR1 MNHEY and CDR2 SMNVEV (reference sequence). The CDR3 protein is CASSGGKARYNEQFF. In nucleotides, the CDR3 is TGTGCCAGCAGTGGTGGGAAGGCCCGGTACAATGAGCAGTTCTTC.

The chain recombines TRBV27 with TRBJ1-5; the D gene is possibly TRBD1 (5 bases). The CDR3 length is 14 residues. V was shortened by 8 bases and J by 2 bases, with 13 bases between the two germline ends. The germline V gene has CDR1 MNHEY and CDR2 SMNVEV (reference sequence). The CDR3 loop is CASGTRAGNQPQHF. The CDR3 region has the DNA TGTGCCAGCGGGACTCGGGCAGGCAATCAGCCCCAGCATTTT.

This clone was found a few times. The chain uses TRBV5-1 and TRBJ1-1; D unclear. This CDR3 has 12 residues. CDR1 SGHRS and CDR2 YFSETQ come from the germline V gene. The ends were cut back, 7 bases at V and 5 bases at J, with 12 bases in the middle. In DNA form, the CDR3 reads TGCGCCAGCGGAGTAAGTGGGACTGAAGCTTTCTTT. Translation gives CASGVSGTEAFF.

About this clone: Other nucleotide sequences in the sample specify the same CDR3. The chain carries TRBV5-1 and TRBJ1-2; D unclear. This CDR3 is built from 13 residues. Germline lookup yields CDR1 SGHRS and CDR2 YFSETQ. V was trimmed by 4 bases and J by 1 base, leaving 8 bases between them. CDR3 coding DNA: TGCGCCAGCAGCCTCGACGGTAACTATGGCTACACCTTC. It translates to CASSLDGNYGYTF.

V is TRBV23-1 and J is TRBJ2-7; TRBD1 is a possible D gene (6 bases). TRBV23-1 is annotated as an ORF whose role is uncertain. Trimming stripped 3 bases from V and 6 bases from J, with 21 bases between. The CDR3 is 16 residues long. CDR3 protein: CASSHPPPGHRREQYF. The CDR3, as DNA: TGCGCCAGCAGTCACCCCCCTCCGGGACACCGCCGCGAGCAGTACTTC.

The rearrangement joins TRBV5-6 to TRBJ2-2, with unresolved D. The CDR3 has 13 residues. Germline CDR1 and CDR2: SGHDT and YYEEEE. V lost 0 bases, J lost 6 bases, and 6 bases lay in between. The CDR3 DNA follows: TGTGCCAGCAGCTTGGAGGGTTCCGGGGAGCTGTTTTTT. The encoded protein is CASSLEGSGELFF.

This chain connects TRBV13 to TRBJ1-1; 7 bases line up with TRBD1. This CDR3 has 14 residues. The germline CDR1 and CDR2 sequences are PRHDT and FYEKMQ (reference sequence). V trimming: 3 bases; J trimming: 6 bases; junction bases outside the gene matches: 7. The CDR3 region is CASSFGTAWPEAFF. In DNA form, the CDR3 reads TGTGCCAGCAGCTTTGGGACAGCCTGGCCTGAAGCTTTCTTT.

This clone has more than one count but fewer than ten. The V call is TRBV13, the J call TRBJ2-5; TRBD2 is a possible D gene (7 bases). CDR1 PRHDT and CDR2 FYEKMQ come from the germline V gene (reference sequence). The length of the CDR3 is 14 residues. The V end lost 2 bases, the J end lost 1 base, and 8 bases lay between the germline ends. The CDR3 is CASSLRGAQETQYF. The CDR3 DNA is TGTGCCAGCAGCTTACGGGGGGCCCAAGAGACCCAGTACTTC.

This clone occurred a few times. The CDR3 sequence is CASSSPGLGATLDTQYF. In DNA form, the CDR3 reads TGTGCCAGCAGTAGCCCCGGCCTAGGGGCCACATTAGATACGCAGTATTTT. This chain links TRBV2 with TRBJ2-3; D is perhaps TRBD1 (5 bases). Germline CDR1 SNHLY, CDR2 FYNNEI. The CDR3 length is 17 residues. V was cut by 5 bases and J by 5 bases, with 23 bases left in between.

The chain employs TRBV9 and TRBJ2-6; D remains ambiguous. Germline lookup yields CDR1 SGDLS and CDR2 YYNGEE. The length of the CDR3 is 16 residues. The V and J ends lost 4 bases and 0 bases respectively, with 11 bases between them. The DNA for the CDR3 is TGTGCCAGCAGCCCCACGGGCAGCTCTGGGGCCAACGTCCTGACTTTC. Encoded protein: CASSPTGSSGANVLTF.

This clone came up a few times. The V call is TRBV29-1, the J call TRBJ1-2; D uncertain. Germline V gene sequence: CDR1 SQVTM, CDR2 ANQGSEA. Between the trimmed V and J ends, which lost 0 bases and 14 bases, there was a span of 19 bases. This CDR3 contains 13 residues. DNA of the CDR3: TGCAGCGTTGAAGATCTAGGAAGTCTCCTAGGGACCTTC. Translated, it gives CSVEDLGSLLGTF. The whole variable domain, remainder taken from reference TRBV29-1 and TRBJ1-2, is SAVISQKPSRDICQRGTSLTIQCQVDSQVTMMFWYRQQPGQSLTLIATANQGSEATYESGFVIDKFPISRPNLTFSTLTVSNMSPEDSSIYLCSVEDLGSLLGTFGSGTRLTVV.

This clone was seen only a few times. Other DNA sequences from this sample encode an identical CDR3 as well. This rearrangement joins TRBV27 to TRBJ1-1; D is uncertain. Trimming removed 5 bases from V and 0 bases from J, with 7 bases in between. Germline values: CDR1 MNHEY, CDR2 SMNVEV (reference sequence). This CDR3 is built from 13 residues. The CDR3 here is CASSLTLNTEAFF. The CDR3 DNA reads as TGTGCCAGCAGTCTTACCCTGAACACTGAAGCTTTCTTT.

The chain joins TRBV6-6 to TRBJ2-7; D call uncertain. The CDR3 runs 14 residues. The V gene's germline CDR1 is MNHNY and CDR2 SVGAGI (reference sequence). Deletions cut 4 bases from V and 3 bases from J, with 13 bases between. CDR3 in DNA: TGTGCCAGCAGTTCCCCCTTAAGGGACTACGAGCAGTACTTC. It specifies CASSSPLRDYEQYF.

The chain uses TRBV4-3 and TRBJ2-1, with D perhaps TRBD2 (5 bases). Between the trimmed V and J ends, which lost 2 bases and 0 bases, there was a span of 8 bases. The CDR3 consists of 15 residues. The germline V gene encodes CDR1 LGHNA and CDR2 YSLEER. CDR3 protein: CASSQRRSSYNEQFF. Written as DNA, the CDR3 is TGCGCCAGCAGCCAAAGGAGGAGCTCCTACAATGAGCAGTTCTTC.

The chain employs TRBV30 and TRBJ2-1; D is perhaps TRBD1 (5 bases). V was trimmed by 7 bases and J by 2 bases, leaving 9 bases between them. Looked up from germline, CDR1 is GTSNPN and CDR2 is SVGIG (reference sequence). CDR3 size: 12 residues. CDR3 sequence: CAYDSAYNEQFF. The CDR3 region has the DNA TGTGCCTATGACAGCGCCTACAATGAGCAGTTCTTC.

There are a few counts of this clone. V is TRBV16 and J is TRBJ2-7, with D perhaps matching TRBD1 (6 bases). CDR1 KGHSY and CDR2 FQNENV come from the germline V gene. Trimming removed 4 bases from V and 5 bases from J, with 9 bases in between. The CDR3 totals 12 residues. The CDR3 DNA reads as TGTGCCAGCAGCCCGAACAGGGACGAGCAGTACTTC. As protein: CASSPNRDEQYF.

V usage is TRBV10-3 and J usage is TRBJ2-7; D not resolved. The CDR3 runs 14 residues. V gave up 3 bases and J gave up 1 base, with 10 bases separating them. Germline V gene data show CDR1 as ENHRY and CDR2 as SYGVKD. The CDR3 here is CAISERMISYEQYF. For the CDR3, the DNA is TGTGCCATCAGTGAACGGATGATTTCCTACGAGCAGTACTTC.

This chain links TRBV15 with TRBJ1-2; 7 bases are shared with TRBD1. The V gene end was trimmed by 0 bases and the J gene end by 3 bases; junction bases not matched to a gene: 1. The CDR3 runs to 14 residues. Germline CDR1 reads LNHNV; CDR2 reads YYDKDF (reference sequence). This CDR3 reads CATSREGTDYGYTF. The CDR3 region has the DNA TGTGCCACCAGCAGAGAGGGGACAGACTATGGCTACACCTTC. Based on the CDR3 plus reference TRBV15 and TRBJ1-2, the full variable domain is DAMVIQNPRYQVTQFGKPVTLSCSQTLNHNVMYWYQQKSSQAPKLLFHYYDKDFNNEADTPDNFQSRRPNTSFCFLDIRSPGLGDTAMYLCATSREGTDYGYTFGSGTRLTVV.

This clone has a single count. The V and J genes are TRBV6-5 and TRBJ2-7; 8 bases line up with TRBD1. Germline assignment: CDR1 MNHEY and CDR2 SVGAGI. The CDR3 is 14 amino acids. V shed 6 bases and J 0 bases; nucleotides not matched to a gene: 4. CDR3 nucleotides: TGTGCCAGCAGCCCCGGGACAGGCTCCTACGAGCAGTACTTC. Its protein is CASSPGTGSYEQYF.

The chain joins TRBV10-3 to TRBJ2-1; no firm D call. The CDR3 has 12 residues. Germline loops: CDR1 ENHRY, CDR2 SYGVKD. The V and J ends lost 2 bases and 5 bases respectively, with 4 bases between them. The CDR3 nucleotides are TGTGCCATCAGTGAGGGGGACAATGAGCAGTTCTTC. This codes for CAISEGDNEQFF.

The genes are TRBV7-8 and TRBJ1-1, with 10 bases fitting TRBD1. Germline V CDR1 and CDR2: SGHVS, FQNEAQ. The CDR3 sequence is 13 residues long. The V segment lost 8 bases and the J segment 4 bases; nucleotides outside the gene matches: 4. The CDR3, as DNA: TGTGCCAGCCAAAGGACAGGGGGCACTGAAGCTTTCTTT. Protein sequence: CASQRTGGTEAFF. The full variable domain, completed using reference TRBV7-8 and TRBJ1-1, is GAGVSQSPRYKVAKRGQDVALRCDPISGHVSLFWYQQALGQGPEFLTYFQNEAQLDKSGLPSDRFFAERPEGSVSTLKIQRTQQEDSAVYLCASQRTGGTEAFFGQGTRLTVV.

This clone was detected a few times. V and J are TRBV5-1 and TRBJ2-5; D is ambiguous. CDR1 and CDR2 (germline): SGHRS, YFSETQ. Trimming removed 2 bases at V and 1 base at J, with 0 bases between. The CDR3 sequence is 11 residues long. This chain's CDR3 is CASSFQETQYF. CDR3 sequence (DNA): TGCGCCAGCAGCTTCCAAGAGACCCAGTACTTC.

Concerning this clone: The junction departs from germline at one end; a sequencing error may be responsible. The chain combines TRBV13 with TRBJ2-4; tentative D call: TRBD2 (5 bases). This CDR3 contains 17 residues. The germline CDR1 and CDR2 sequences are PRHDT and FYEKMQ (reference sequence). CDR3 sequence reads: CASSLSLDLEGKNIQYF. The DNA of the CDR3 is TGTGCCAGCAGCTTAAGTTTGGATCTCGAGGGCAAAAACATTCAATACTTC.

The V and J genes are TRBV29-1 and TRBJ2-2, with D tentatively TRBD1 (6 bases). The CDR3 runs 16 residues. Trimming shortened V by 2 bases and J by 0 bases, and 13 bases separated the two germline ends. The germline CDR1 and CDR2 sequences are SQVTM and ANQGSEA. The CDR3, as DNA: TGCAGCGTTGAAATTACAGGGAAGCCGAACACCGGGGAGCTGTTTTTT. Its protein is CSVEITGKPNTGELFF.

This clone was seen more than once but under ten times. V and J are TRBV6-5 and TRBJ1-5; no definite D call. The CDR3 length is 14 residues. Looked up from germline, CDR1 is MNHEY and CDR2 is SVGAGI. V was trimmed by 2 bases and J by 1 base, leaving 6 bases between them. This CDR3 is CASSYRGSNQPQHF. For the CDR3, the DNA is TGTGCCAGCAGTTACCGAGGGAGCAATCAGCCCCAGCATTTT.

V usage is TRBV30 and J usage is TRBJ1-3; D not certain. This CDR3 contains 12 residues. V dropped 0 bases and J dropped 3 bases, with 3 bases sitting between them. CDR1 is GTSNPN and CDR2 is SVGIG in the germline V gene (reference sequence). The CDR3 DNA follows: TGTGCCTGGAGTGTGGGTGGAAACACCATATATTTT. Protein: CAWSVGGNTIYF. Full variable domain (rest looked up from reference TRBV30 and TRBJ1-3): SQTIHQWPATLVQPVGSPLSLECTVEGTSNPNLYWYRQAAGRGLQLLFYSVGIGQISSEVPQNLSASRPQDRQFILSSKKLLLSDSGFYLCAWSVGGNTIYFGEGSWLTVV.

The J gene is TRBJ2-7, the V gene TRBV27, with 7 bases fitting TRBD1. Losses at the gene ends were 6 bases for V and 6 bases for J; bases not matched to a gene: 11. CDR1 is MNHEY and CDR2 is SMNVEV in the germline V gene (reference sequence). The CDR3 totals 14 residues. CDR3 residues: CASSPGGTEREQYF. CDR3 DNA sequence: TGTGCCAGCAGCCCCGGTGGGACAGAACGCGAGCAGTACTTC.

This rearrangement joins TRBV15 to TRBJ2-7; D is perhaps TRBD2 (5 bases). CDR1 LNHNV and CDR2 YYDKDF come from the germline V gene (reference sequence). V dropped 8 bases and J dropped 3 bases, with 20 bases sitting between them. The CDR3 runs to 15 residues. As DNA, the CDR3 is TGTGCCACCGCTACCCCTGAGGGAGCAGTCTACGAGCAGTACTTC. Its protein is CATATPEGAVYEQYF.